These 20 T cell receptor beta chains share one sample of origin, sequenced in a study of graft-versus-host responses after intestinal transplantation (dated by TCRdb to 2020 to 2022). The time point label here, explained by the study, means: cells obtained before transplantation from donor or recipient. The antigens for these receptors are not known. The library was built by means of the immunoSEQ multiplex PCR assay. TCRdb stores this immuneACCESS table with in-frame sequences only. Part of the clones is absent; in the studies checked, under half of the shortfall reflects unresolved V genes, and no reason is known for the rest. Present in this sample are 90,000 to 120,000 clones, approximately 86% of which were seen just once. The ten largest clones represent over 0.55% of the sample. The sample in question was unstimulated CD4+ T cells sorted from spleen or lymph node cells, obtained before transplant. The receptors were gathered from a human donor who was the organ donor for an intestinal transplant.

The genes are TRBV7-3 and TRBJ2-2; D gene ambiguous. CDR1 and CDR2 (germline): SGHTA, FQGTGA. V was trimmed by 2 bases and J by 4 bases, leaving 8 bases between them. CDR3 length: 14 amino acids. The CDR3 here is CASSLWSGTGELFF. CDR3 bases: TGTGCCAGCAGCTTATGGTCCGGCACCGGGGAGCTGTTTTTT.

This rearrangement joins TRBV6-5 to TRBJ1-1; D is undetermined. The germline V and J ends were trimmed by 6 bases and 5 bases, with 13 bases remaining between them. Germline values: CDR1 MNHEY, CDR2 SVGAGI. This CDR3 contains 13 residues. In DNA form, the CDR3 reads TGTGCCAGCAGCCTTCGCCCAGGTACTGAAGCTTTCTTT. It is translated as CASSLRPGTEAFF.

In nucleotides, the CDR3 is TGTGCCAGCAGTCCTACTACGAACACCGGGGAGCTGTTTTTT. Translating gives CASSPTTNTGELFF. V and J are TRBV2 and TRBJ2-2; D gene unclear. CDR1 is SNHLY, CDR2 FYNNEI, per germline. CDR3 length: 14 amino acids. V was cut by 5 bases and J by 0 bases, with 7 bases left in between.

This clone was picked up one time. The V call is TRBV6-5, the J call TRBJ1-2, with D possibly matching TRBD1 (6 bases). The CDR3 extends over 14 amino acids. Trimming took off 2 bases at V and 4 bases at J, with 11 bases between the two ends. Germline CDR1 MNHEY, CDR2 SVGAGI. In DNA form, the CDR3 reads TGTGCCAGCAGTTACAAGGACAGCGGCTATGGCTACACCTTC. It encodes CASSYKDSGYGYTF.

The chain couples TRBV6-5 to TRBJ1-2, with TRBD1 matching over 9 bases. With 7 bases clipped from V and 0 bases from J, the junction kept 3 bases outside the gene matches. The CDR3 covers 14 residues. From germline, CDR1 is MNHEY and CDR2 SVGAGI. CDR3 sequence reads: CASTRTGANYGYTF. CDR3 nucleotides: TGTGCCAGCACTAGGACAGGGGCTAACTATGGCTACACCTTC.

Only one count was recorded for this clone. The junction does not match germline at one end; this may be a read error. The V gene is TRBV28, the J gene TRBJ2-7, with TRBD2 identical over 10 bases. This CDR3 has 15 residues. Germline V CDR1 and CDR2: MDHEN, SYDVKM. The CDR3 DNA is TGTACCAGCGGGGGGGCCGACAGGTTGACCTACGAGCAGTACTTC. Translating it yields CTSGGADRLTYEQYF.

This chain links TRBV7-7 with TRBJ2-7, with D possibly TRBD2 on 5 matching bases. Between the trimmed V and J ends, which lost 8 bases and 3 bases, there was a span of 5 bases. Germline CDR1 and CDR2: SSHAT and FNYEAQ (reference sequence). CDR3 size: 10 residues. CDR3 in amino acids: CASGLYEQYF. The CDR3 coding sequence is TGTGCCAGCGGACTCTACGAGCAGTACTTC. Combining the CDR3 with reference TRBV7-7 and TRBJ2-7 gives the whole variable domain GAGVSQSPRYKVTKRGQDVTLRCDPISSHATLYWYQQALGQGPEFLTYFNYEAQPDKSGLPSDRFSAERPEGSISTLTIQRTEQRDSAMYRCASGLYEQYFGPGTRLTVT.

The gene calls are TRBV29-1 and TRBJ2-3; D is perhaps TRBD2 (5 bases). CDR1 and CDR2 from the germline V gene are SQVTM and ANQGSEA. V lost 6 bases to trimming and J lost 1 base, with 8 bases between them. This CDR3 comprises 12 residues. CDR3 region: CSVSGGTDTQYF. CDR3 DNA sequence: TGCAGCGTATCCGGGGGCACAGATACGCAGTATTTT.

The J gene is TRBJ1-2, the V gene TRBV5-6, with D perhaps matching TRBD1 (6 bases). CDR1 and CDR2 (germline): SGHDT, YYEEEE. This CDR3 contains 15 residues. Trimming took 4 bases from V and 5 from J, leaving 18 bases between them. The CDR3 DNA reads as TGTGCCAGCAGCCCCAAAGGACAGCCTGGATATGGCTACACCTTC. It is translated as CASSPKGQPGYGYTF.

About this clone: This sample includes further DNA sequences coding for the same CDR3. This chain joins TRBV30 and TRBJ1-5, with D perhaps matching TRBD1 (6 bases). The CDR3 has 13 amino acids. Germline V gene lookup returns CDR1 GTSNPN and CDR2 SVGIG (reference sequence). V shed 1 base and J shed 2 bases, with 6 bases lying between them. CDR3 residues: CAWSGQGNQPQHF. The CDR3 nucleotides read TGTGCCTGGAGTGGACAGGGCAATCAGCCCCAGCATTTT.

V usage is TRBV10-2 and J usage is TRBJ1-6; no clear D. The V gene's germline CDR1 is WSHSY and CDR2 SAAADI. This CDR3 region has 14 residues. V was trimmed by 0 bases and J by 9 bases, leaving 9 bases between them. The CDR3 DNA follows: TGCGCCAGCAGTGAGTCTGTGGCAAGTTCACCCCTCCACTTT. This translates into CASSESVASSPLHF.

The CDR3 spells CASSPRQGYEQYF. The CDR3, as DNA: TGTGCCAGCTCACCACGTCAGGGGTACGAGCAGTACTTC. The chain joins TRBV18 to TRBJ2-7; the D gene is possibly TRBD1 (6 bases). V lost 1 base and J 4 bases, leaving 8 bases between the germline ends. Germline lookup yields CDR1 KGHSH and CDR2 LQKENI. The CDR3 spans 13 residues.

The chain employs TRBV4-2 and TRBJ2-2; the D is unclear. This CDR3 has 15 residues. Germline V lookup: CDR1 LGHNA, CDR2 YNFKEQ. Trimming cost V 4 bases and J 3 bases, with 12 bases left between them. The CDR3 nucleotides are TGTGCCAGCAGCCGAACGGACGACCACACCGGGGAGCTGTTTTTT. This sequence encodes CASSRTDDHTGELFF.

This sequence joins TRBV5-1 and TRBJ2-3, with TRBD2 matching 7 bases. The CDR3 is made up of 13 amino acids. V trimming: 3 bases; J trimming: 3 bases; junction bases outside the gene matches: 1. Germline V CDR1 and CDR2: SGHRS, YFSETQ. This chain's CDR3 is CASSWTSTDTQYF. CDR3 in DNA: TGCGCCAGCAGCTGGACTAGTACAGATACGCAGTATTTT. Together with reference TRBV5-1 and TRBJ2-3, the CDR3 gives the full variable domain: KAGVTQTPRYLIKTRGQQVTLSCSPISGHRSVSWYQQTPGQGLQFLFEYFSETQRNKGNFPGRFSGRQFSNSRSEMNVSTLELGDSALYLCASSWTSTDTQYFGPGTRLTVL.

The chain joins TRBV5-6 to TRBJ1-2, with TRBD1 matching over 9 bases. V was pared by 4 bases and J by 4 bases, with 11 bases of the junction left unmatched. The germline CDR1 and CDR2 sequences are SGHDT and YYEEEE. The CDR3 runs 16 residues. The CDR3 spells CASSHEKGQGPYGYTF. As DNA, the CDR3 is TGTGCCAGCAGCCACGAGAAGGGACAGGGCCCCTATGGCTACACCTTC.

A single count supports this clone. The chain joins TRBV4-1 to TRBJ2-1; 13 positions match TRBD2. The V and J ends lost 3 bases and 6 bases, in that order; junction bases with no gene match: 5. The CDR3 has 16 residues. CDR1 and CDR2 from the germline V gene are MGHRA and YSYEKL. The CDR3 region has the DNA TGCGCCAGCAGCCAGAGGACTAGCGGGAGACTCAATGAGCAGTTCTTC. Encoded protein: CASSQRTSGRLNEQFF.

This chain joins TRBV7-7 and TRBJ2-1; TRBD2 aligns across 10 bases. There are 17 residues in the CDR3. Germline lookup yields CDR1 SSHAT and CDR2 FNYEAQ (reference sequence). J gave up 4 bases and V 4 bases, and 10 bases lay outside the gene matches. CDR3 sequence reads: CASSSVLAGAAYNEQFF. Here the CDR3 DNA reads TGTGCCAGCAGCTCAGTCCTAGCGGGGGCAGCGTACAATGAGCAGTTCTTC.

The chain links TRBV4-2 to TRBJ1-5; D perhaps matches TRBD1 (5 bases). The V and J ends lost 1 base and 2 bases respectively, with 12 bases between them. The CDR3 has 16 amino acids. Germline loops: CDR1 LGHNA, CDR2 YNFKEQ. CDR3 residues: CASSQVRPGGNQPQHF. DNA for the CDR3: TGTGCCAGCAGCCAAGTTCGGCCGGGGGGCAATCAGCCCCAGCATTTT.

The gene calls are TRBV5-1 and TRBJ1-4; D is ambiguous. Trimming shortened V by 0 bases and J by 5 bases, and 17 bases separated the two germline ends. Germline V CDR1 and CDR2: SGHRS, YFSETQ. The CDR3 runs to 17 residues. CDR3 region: CASSLDQYPPLNEKLFF. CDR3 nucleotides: TGCGCCAGCAGCTTGGACCAGTATCCGCCCTTAAATGAAAAACTGTTTTTT.

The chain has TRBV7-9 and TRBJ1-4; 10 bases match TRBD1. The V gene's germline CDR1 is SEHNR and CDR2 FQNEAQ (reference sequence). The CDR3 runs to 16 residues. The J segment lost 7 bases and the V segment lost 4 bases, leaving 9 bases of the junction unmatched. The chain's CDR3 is CASSSGSGTGVEKLFF. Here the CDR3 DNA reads TGTGCCAGCAGCTCGGGCAGCGGGACAGGGGTTGAAAAACTGTTTTTT.